This entry lists 17 T cell receptor beta chains sequenced from one sample in a study of control samples from healthy donors and cancer patients. Only in-frame clones appear in the TCRdb table, and some are missing; sequencing was by immunoSEQ multiplex PCR. The table has 95,000 to 100,000 clones, more than 75% seen once. Sequencing was performed on blood. These receptor sequences come from a man aged 55 to 69 in good health.

This clone was seen a single time. The V gene is TRBV4-2, the J gene TRBJ2-3; 12 bases are a match to TRBD1. The CDR3 is made up of 17 amino acids. The ends lost 5 bases at V and 1 base at J; junction bases unmatched: 7. The germline V gene encodes CDR1 LGHNA and CDR2 YNFKEQ. CDR3: CASSTGTGGLGTDTQYF. The CDR3 DNA sequence: TGTGCCAGCAGCACCGGGACAGGGGGCCTCGGCACAGATACGCAGTATTTT.

This chain links TRBV10-2 with TRBJ1-6; no firm D call. The CDR3 is made up of 15 amino acids. Per the germline V gene, CDR1 is WSHSY and CDR2 is SAAADI. V lost 1 base and J 0 bases, leaving 4 bases between the germline ends. This CDR3 reads CASSELDSYNSPLHF. CDR3 DNA: TGCGCCAGCAGTGAGTTGGACTCCTATAATTCACCCCTCCACTTT.

V usage is TRBV4-2 and J usage is TRBJ1-4; D gene ambiguous. CDR1 is LGHNA and CDR2 is YNFKEQ in the germline V gene. This CDR3 is 15 amino acids long. V was pared by 2 bases and J by 5 bases, with 12 bases between. The DNA for the CDR3 is TGTGCCAGCAGCCAATTCGACGGAATAAATGAAAAACTGTTTTTT. It codes for CASSQFDGINEKLFF.

The V gene is TRBV24-1, the J gene TRBJ2-1, with 10 bases identical to TRBD2. J gave up 1 base and V 7 bases, and 9 bases lay outside the gene matches. CDR1 and CDR2 (germline): KGHDR, SFDVKD. The CDR3 sequence is 17 residues long. CDR3 residues: CATSDTRTSGSYNEQFF. CDR3 bases: TGTGCCACCAGCGACACTAGGACTAGCGGATCCTACAATGAGCAGTTCTTC.

The rearrangement uses TRBV10-3 and TRBJ2-7; 9 bases line up with TRBD1. The CDR3 totals 14 residues. J lost 8 bases, V lost 0 bases, and 5 bases had no gene match. Germline V gives CDR1 ENHRY, CDR2 SYGVKD. The CDR3 is CAISESRDRAKQYF. CDR3 DNA: TGTGCCATCAGTGAGTCAAGGGACAGGGCTAAGCAGTACTTC.

This clone has at least ten counts. The rearrangement links TRBV14 to TRBJ2-3; D is perhaps TRBD2 (5 bases). With 2 bases removed from V and 6 bases from J, the gap between germline ends came to 9 bases. The germline gives CDR1 SGHDN, CDR2 FVKESK. CDR3 length: 13 amino acids. The CDR3 sequence: CASSQSLVDTQYF. CDR3 in DNA: TGTGCCAGCAGCCAATCACTAGTTGATACGCAGTATTTT.

The chain employs TRBV3-1 (or the pseudogene TRBV3-2) and TRBJ2-3; 7 nucleotides match TRBD2. V was pared by 1 base and J by 5 bases, with 9 bases of the junction left unmatched. The CDR3 length is 16 residues. Germline loops: CDR1 LGHDT, CDR2 YNNKEL (reference sequence). Here the CDR3 DNA reads TGTGCCAGCAGCCAAGCGGGCGGGGGAGTACGAGATACGCAGTATTTT. Its translation is CASSQAGGGVRDTQYF.

This clone was recorded a few times. The chain carries TRBV5-1 and TRBJ2-1, with 7 positions matching TRBD1. V gave up 0 bases and J gave up 6 bases; unmatched junction bases: 3. Germline V lookup: CDR1 SGHRS, CDR2 YFSETQ. The CDR3 is 14 amino acids. The chain's CDR3 is CASSLDGTANEQFF. The CDR3 region has the DNA TGCGCCAGCAGCTTGGACGGGACAGCCAATGAGCAGTTCTTC. Using reference TRBV5-1 and TRBJ2-1 for the parts outside the CDR3, the full variable domain is KAGVTQTPRYLIKTRGQQVTLSCSPISGHRSVSWYQQTPGQGLQFLFEYFSETQRNKGNFPGRFSGRQFSNSRSEMNVSTLELGDSALYLCASSLDGTANEQFFGPGTRLTVL.

The chain combines TRBV2 with TRBJ2-3; D is tentatively TRBD1 or TRBD2 (5 bases each). In germline, CDR1 is SNHLY, CDR2 FYNNEI. The germline V and J ends were trimmed by 5 bases and 6 bases, with 15 bases remaining between them. CDR3 length: 14 amino acids. The DNA for the CDR3 is TGTGCCAGCAGTTCGGGGCAAATCATGGATACGCAGTATTTT. As protein: CASSSGQIMDTQYF.

V is TRBV19 and J is TRBJ1-1; no firm D call. Trimming removed 0 bases at V and 8 bases at J, with 4 bases between. The CDR3 consists of 11 residues. Germline V CDR1 and CDR2: LNHDA, SQIVND (reference sequence). DNA of the CDR3: TGTGCCAGTAGTATAGATCGCGAAGCTTTCTTT. Protein product: CASSIDREAFF.

This clone has only a few counts. The chain combines TRBV9 with TRBJ2-2; 7 bases are shared with TRBD2. The CDR3 runs to 12 residues. J lost 13 bases, V lost 0 bases, and 3 bases had no gene match. CDR1 is SGDLS, CDR2 YYNGEE, per germline. In DNA, the CDR3 is TGTGCCAGCAGCGTAGGGGCTAGCGGGCTGTTTTTT. Translation: CASSVGASGLFF.

V is TRBV7-9 and J is TRBJ1-2, with D possibly matching TRBD1 (5 bases). The CDR3 totals 13 residues. Trimming took 2 bases from V and 8 from J, leaving 12 bases between them. Germline-derived CDR1 and CDR2 are SEHNR and FQNEAQ (reference sequence). As DNA, the CDR3 is TGTGCCAGCAGCTTAAACCTTCGGGACGGCTACACCTTC. Translating gives CASSLNLRDGYTF. The full variable domain, with the rest looked up from reference TRBV7-9 and TRBJ1-2, is DTGVSQNPRHKITKRGQNVTFRCDPISEHNRLYWYRQTLGQGPEFLTYFQNEAQLEKSRLLSDRFSAERPKGSFSTLEIQRTEQGDSAMYLCASSLNLRDGYTFGSGTRLTVV.

V gene TRBV28 combines with J gene TRBJ2-3; TRBD2 agrees at 7 bases. V shed 6 bases, J shed 4 bases, and the junction held 4 bases outside the gene matches. The germline CDR1 and CDR2 sequences are MDHEN and SYDVKM. The CDR3 spans 13 residues. The CDR3 DNA is TGTGCCAGCAGACTAGCGATCTCAGATACGCAGTATTTT. This sequence encodes CASRLAISDTQYF.

The J gene is TRBJ1-2, the V gene TRBV4-1; 7 nucleotides agree with TRBD1. Trimming at V came to 4 bases and at J to 7 bases, leaving 18 bases not matched to a gene. The CDR3 contains 17 residues. Germline values: CDR1 MGHRA, CDR2 YSYEKL. The CDR3 reads CASSPTRVDRVVFGYTF. In nucleotides, the CDR3 is TGCGCCAGCAGCCCGACGAGGGTAGACAGGGTAGTTTTTGGCTACACCTTC.

CDR3 sequence (DNA): TGTGCCAGCAGTCCCCGGTGGGGGCAGTACTTC. Its protein is CASSPRWGQYF. The chain uses TRBV6-6 and TRBJ2-7; D is unresolved. The CDR3 sequence is 11 residues long. The germline V gene encodes CDR1 MNHNY and CDR2 SVGAGI (reference sequence). V lost 5 bases and J 9 bases, leaving 11 bases between the germline ends.

The rearrangement joins TRBV6-6 to TRBJ2-2; no reliable D call. Germline CDR1 MNHNY, CDR2 SVGAGI (reference sequence). The CDR3 loop spans 13 amino acids. The V and J ends lost 2 bases and 6 bases respectively, with 7 bases between them. The CDR3: CASSYRGAGELFF. Written as DNA, the CDR3 is TGTGCCAGCAGTTACCGTGGGGCCGGGGAGCTGTTTTTT.

The chain recombines TRBV7-8 with TRBJ2-5, with a possible D match to TRBD1 (6 bases). Germline V gene sequence: CDR1 SGHVS, CDR2 FQNEAQ. Trimming took 5 bases from V and 2 from J, leaving 15 bases between them. This CDR3 has 15 residues. The CDR3 sequence: CASSPEQGTQETQYF. The CDR3 nucleotides are TGTGCCAGCAGCCCAGAACAGGGCACACAAGAGACCCAGTACTTC.